This T cell receptor (beta chain) was sequenced for a study of T cell responses to AZD1222 COVID-19 vaccine. Notes on the study in general: Close to half of all spike-specific TCRs reportedly target regions of the variants that are unmutated. The breadth and depth of Spike-specific TCRs increased once two AZD1222 doses had been given. Seropositive status at baseline applied to only 5 or 6 AZD1222 recipients. Donors in the cohort were predominantly white British and more often female, and clonal diversity was possibly underestimated.

The assay was immunoSEQ multiplex PCR, and TCRdb's table has in-frame clones only and misses some. This table has tens of thousands of clones, roughly four fifths appearing once. Comments on this clone: No antigen is known for it.

Per the germline V gene, CDR1 is MNHEY and CDR2 is SMNVEV (reference sequence). This CDR3 is 14 amino acids long. V was trimmed by 0 bases and J by 10 bases, leaving 12 bases between them. The sequences come from peripheral blood, collected on day 0 of AZD1222 vaccination. The chain is built from TRBV27 and TRBJ2-2; D is unclear. The TCR was taken from an adult in good health. As DNA, the CDR3 is TGTGCCAGCAGTTTATCAGGCTCCGGTCTGGAGCTGTTTTTT. Translated, it gives CASSLSGSGLELFF.